Below are 29 T cell receptor beta chains sequenced from a single sample in a study of shared clonotypes between healthy human individuals (TCRdb year 2020). The library came from the immunoSEQ multiplex PCR assay. Drawn from immuneACCESS, this table holds only the in-frame rearrangements with V and J called that TCRdb kept. Clones are partly lost; checked studies trace under half to an unresolved V gene and leave the rest unexplained. The sample table holds about 600,000 clones, of which around 97% were seen once. The ten largest clonotypes hold roughly 0.055% of the sample. Sequencing was carried out using naive CD4+ T cells sorted from blood. What this sample's cell subset or site label stands for: CD45RA+ positively selected. These receptor sequences come from a woman between 25 and 40 years old in good health.

The gene calls are TRBV2 and TRBJ2-5, with unresolved D. The CDR3 has 15 amino acids. Germline CDR1 SNHLY, CDR2 FYNNEI. Trimming cost V 0 bases and J 1 base, with 9 bases left between them. The CDR3 protein is CASSEARVVQETQYF. In DNA, the CDR3 is TGTGCCAGCAGTGAAGCTCGAGTTGTCCAAGAGACCCAGTACTTC. Full variable domain (outside the CDR3, taken from reference TRBV2 and TRBJ2-5): EPEVTQTPSHQVTQMGQEVILRCVPISNHLYFYWYRQILGQKVEFLVSFYNNEISEKSEIFDDQFSVERPDGSNFTLKIRSTKLEDSAMYFCASSEARVVQETQYFGPGTRLLVL.

The rearrangement uses TRBV28 and TRBJ2-1; D is ambiguous. The CDR3 extends over 15 amino acids. Germline V CDR1 and CDR2: MDHEN, SYDVKM. The germline V and J ends were trimmed by 5 bases and 0 bases, with 11 bases remaining between them. This CDR3 reads CASSPASRSYNEQFF. In DNA form, the CDR3 reads TGTGCCAGCAGTCCCGCCTCCCGCTCCTACAATGAGCAGTTCTTC.

This chain joins TRBV28 and TRBJ2-6; D not resolved. Trimming shortened V by 5 bases and J by 9 bases, and 17 bases separated the two germline ends. The CDR3 sequence is 15 residues long. Germline CDR1 is MDHEN and CDR2 is SYDVKM. The CDR3 sequence is CASSLRPPWVNVLTF. The CDR3 nucleotides are TGTGCCAGCAGTCTCCGACCCCCCTGGGTCAACGTCCTGACTTTC.

V usage is TRBV27 and J usage is TRBJ2-1; 10 bases are shared with TRBD2. With V trimmed by 2 bases and J by 9 bases, 7 bases remained unmatched. The CDR3 sequence is 15 residues long. CDR1 is MNHEY and CDR2 is SMNVEV in the germline V gene (reference sequence). This CDR3 reads CASSLGRASGSEQFF. CDR3 DNA: TGTGCCAGCAGTTTAGGTCGGGCTAGCGGGAGTGAGCAGTTCTTC.

The rearrangement links TRBV7-9 to TRBJ2-1; D not certain. CDR1 is SEHNR, CDR2 FQNEAQ, per germline (reference sequence). The germline V and J ends were trimmed by 1 base and 0 bases, with 13 bases remaining between them. The CDR3 length is 17 residues. CDR3 region: CASSLETYHISYNEQFF. CDR3 nucleotides: TGTGCCAGCAGCTTAGAGACCTATCACATCTCCTACAATGAGCAGTTCTTC.

This chain links TRBV19 with TRBJ2-7; 9 bases are shared with TRBD1. Germline lookup yields CDR1 LNHDA and CDR2 SQIVND (reference sequence). The CDR3 extends over 17 amino acids. V shed 5 bases and J 0 bases; nucleotides not matched to a gene: 11. CDR3 region: CASSWTGVRDNSYEQYF. Here the CDR3 DNA reads TGTGCCAGTAGTTGGACAGGGGTAAGAGACAACTCCTACGAGCAGTACTTC.

This sequence joins TRBV5-4 and TRBJ1-2; TRBD1 matches 11 bases. J gave up 7 bases and V 0 bases, and 5 bases lay outside the gene matches. The CDR3 spans 15 residues. Germline loops: CDR1 SGHNT, CDR2 YYREEE (reference sequence). The CDR3: CASSLGGQGAFGYTF. The CDR3 bases are TGTGCCAGCAGCTTGGGAGGACAGGGGGCCTTTGGCTACACCTTC. Variable domain in full (rest from reference TRBV5-4 and TRBJ1-2): ETGVTQSPTHLIKTRGQQVTLRCSSQSGHNTVSWYQQALGQGPQFIFQYYREEENGRGNFPPRFSGLQFPNYSSELNVNALELDDSALYLCASSLGGQGAFGYTFGSGTRLTVV.

The rearrangement links TRBV2 to TRBJ1-1; the D is unclear. Trimming cost V 6 bases and J 4 bases, with 6 bases left between them. The length of the CDR3 is 11 residues. The germline CDR1 and CDR2 sequences are SNHLY and FYNNEI. CDR3 residues: CASRRGTEAFF. The CDR3 DNA follows: TGTGCCAGCAGACGGGGCACTGAAGCTTTCTTT.

Written as DNA, the CDR3 is TGTGCCAGCAGCTCTCAATACGGGACAGGGGGGACTGAAGCTTTCTTT. This encodes CASSSQYGTGGTEAFF. This chain joins TRBV11-2 and TRBJ1-1, with 11 bases fitting TRBD1. The germline V gene has CDR1 SGHAT and CDR2 FQNNGV. Trimming removed 4 bases from V and 5 bases from J; junction bases left unmatched: 9. This CDR3 has 16 amino acids.

The chain has TRBV5-1 and TRBJ2-7, with D unresolved. Trimming removed 0 bases at V and 0 bases at J, with 7 bases between. The CDR3 runs 14 residues. Germline V CDR1 and CDR2: SGHRS, YFSETQ. The CDR3 DNA is TGCGCCAGCAGCTTGGTGCCGGGCTCCTACGAGCAGTACTTC. Its protein is CASSLVPGSYEQYF.

Turning to this clone: Other nucleotide sequences from this sample produce the same CDR3. Written as DNA, the CDR3 is TGTGCCAGCAGCTTAGGTCTACAAGAGACCCAGTACTTC. Amino acid sequence: CASSLGLQETQYF. The chain recombines TRBV11-3 with TRBJ2-5, with D unclear. Between the trimmed V and J ends, which lost 1 base and 2 bases, there was a span of 5 bases. This CDR3 region has 13 residues. The germline V gene encodes CDR1 SGHNT and CDR2 YENEEA.

The chain uses TRBV5-1 and TRBJ1-1, with 7 bases matching TRBD1. The CDR3 is made up of 13 amino acids. V was pared by 4 bases and J by 3 bases, with 3 bases of the junction left unmatched. The germline gives CDR1 SGHRS, CDR2 YFSETQ. DNA for the CDR3: TGCGCCAGCAGCATAGACAGGGACACTGAAGCTTTCTTT. Translating it yields CASSIDRDTEAFF.

The genes are TRBV5-1 and TRBJ2-1; possibly TRBD1 for D (5 bases). Germline CDR1 reads SGHRS; CDR2 reads YFSETQ. V was pared by 3 bases and J by 2 bases, with 12 bases between. The CDR3 consists of 15 residues. The CDR3 nucleotides read TGCGCCAGCAGCTGGCAGGGTTTCCCCTACAATGAGCAGTTCTTC. It is translated as CASSWQGFPYNEQFF.

The chain couples TRBV27 to TRBJ2-3, with 7 bases fitting TRBD2. CDR1 is MNHEY, CDR2 SMNVEV, per germline (reference sequence). The V segment lost 5 bases and the J segment 2 bases; nucleotides outside the gene matches: 4. This CDR3 has 14 residues. CDR3 in DNA: TGTGCCAGCAGTCCCCGGGACTACACAGATACGCAGTATTTT. Its translation is CASSPRDYTDTQYF.

V gene TRBV28 combines with J gene TRBJ1-1; 7 positions match TRBD1. CDR1 and CDR2 from the germline V gene are MDHEN and SYDVKM. This CDR3 region has 14 residues. Trimming cost V 6 bases and J 2 bases; bases outside gene matches: 6. The CDR3 DNA reads as TGTGCCAGCAGAGTGGGACAGAGTAACACTGAAGCTTTCTTT. Translating gives CASRVGQSNTEAFF.

This clone showed up just once. The J gene is TRBJ2-3, the V gene TRBV4-1, with 12 bases lining up with TRBD2. V trimming: 6 bases; J trimming: 2 bases; junction bases outside the gene matches: 18. This CDR3 contains 20 residues. In germline, CDR1 is MGHRA, CDR2 YSYEKL. CDR3 sequence: CASSNQGLAGGPPTTDTQYF. As DNA, the CDR3 is TGCGCCAGCAGTAACCAAGGCCTAGCGGGAGGGCCCCCGACCACAGATACGCAGTATTTT.

The chain uses TRBV2 and TRBJ2-1; a weak D match, TRBD1 (6 bases). Trimming took 5 bases from V and 6 from J, leaving 14 bases between them. The CDR3 has 14 residues. In germline, CDR1 is SNHLY, CDR2 FYNNEI. The CDR3 DNA sequence: TGTGCCAGCAGTCAGGGGCGTGAAGGCAATGAGCAGTTCTTC. This encodes CASSQGREGNEQFF.

The chain employs TRBV2 and TRBJ2-3; 11 nucleotides align to TRBD2. From germline, CDR1 is SNHLY and CDR2 FYNNEI. V lost 9 bases to trimming and J lost 2 bases; unmatched junction nucleotides: 10. This CDR3 contains 16 residues. The CDR3 here is CASPIIAGGTTDTQYF. The CDR3 DNA sequence: TGTGCCAGTCCCATCATAGCGGGAGGGACCACAGATACGCAGTATTTT. Supplemented by reference TRBV2 and TRBJ2-3, the full variable domain reads EPEVTQTPSHQVTQMGQEVILRCVPISNHLYFYWYRQILGQKVEFLVSFYNNEISEKSEIFDDQFSVERPDGSNFTLKIRSTKLEDSAMYFCASPIIAGGTTDTQYFGPGTRLTVL.

The chain uses TRBV28 and TRBJ2-1, with D perhaps assigned TRBD1 or TRBD2 (5 bases each). This CDR3 is 11 amino acids long. Deletions cut 5 bases from V and 10 bases from J, with 9 bases between. The germline V gene has CDR1 MDHEN and CDR2 SYDVKM. The CDR3 bases are TGTGCCAGCAGTGATCGGGGCGAGCAGTTCTTC. This encodes CASSDRGEQFF.

The chain combines TRBV7-9 with TRBJ1-4; D may be TRBD1 (6 bases). This CDR3 is 14 amino acids long. V gave up 5 bases and J gave up 4 bases, with 11 bases separating them. Per germline, CDR1 SEHNR and CDR2 FQNEAQ (reference sequence). The CDR3 protein is CASSPQGHNEKLFF. The CDR3 bases are TGTGCCAGCAGCCCGCAGGGGCATAATGAAAAACTGTTTTTT.

The V call is TRBV19, the J call TRBJ1-3, with D maybe TRBD1 (5 bases). CDR1 LNHDA and CDR2 SQIVND come from the germline V gene (reference sequence). This CDR3 has 14 amino acids. Trimming cost V 8 bases and J 0 bases, with 11 bases left between them. The CDR3 nucleotides are TGTGCCAGTCCCCGGGGACTCTCTGGAAACACCATATATTTT. It translates to CASPRGLSGNTIYF.

The table lists this clone with a count of one. This chain links TRBV5-4 with TRBJ2-2, with D uncertain. Germline values: CDR1 SGHNT, CDR2 YYREEE (reference sequence). The CDR3 is made up of 14 amino acids. With 1 base removed from V and 2 bases from J, the gap between germline ends came to 6 bases. CDR3: CASSLLSNTGELFF. The CDR3 region has the DNA TGTGCCAGCAGCTTGTTATCTAACACCGGGGAGCTGTTTTTT.

The chain recombines TRBV28 with TRBJ1-2; D is perhaps TRBD1 (5 bases). Germline assignment: CDR1 MDHEN and CDR2 SYDVKM. The ends were cut back, 5 bases at V and 5 bases at J, with 18 bases in the middle. This CDR3 is 15 amino acids long. In DNA form, the CDR3 reads TGTGCCAGCAGTGGGGGGACTCCTCTTCTGTATGGCTACACCTTC. This sequence encodes CASSGGTPLLYGYTF.

The chain combines TRBV6-6 with TRBJ1-2, with TRBD1 matching over 7 bases. Trimming cost V 10 bases and J 7 bases; bases outside gene matches: 12. The germline CDR1 and CDR2 sequences are MNHNY and SVGAGI (reference sequence). This CDR3 is built from 13 residues. The CDR3 nucleotides are TGTGCCACCCAGGGGGGGGCGCCGGGTGGCTACACCTTC. Protein: CATQGGAPGGYTF.

The V and J genes are TRBV27 and TRBJ2-1; 16 nucleotides match TRBD2. The CDR3 has 19 amino acids. Germline V gives CDR1 MNHEY, CDR2 SMNVEV (reference sequence). With V trimmed by 5 bases and J by 4 bases, 11 bases remained unmatched. The CDR3 DNA reads as TGTGCCAGCAGTCCTCAACCGGGACTAGCGGGAGGGAGTTACAATGAGCAGTTCTTC. This gives the protein CASSPQPGLAGGSYNEQFF.

This chain's CDR3 is CASRLAGGNTEAFF. The CDR3 bases are TGTGCCAGCAGGCTGGCGGGGGGGAACACTGAAGCTTTCTTT. The rearrangement uses TRBV5-4 and TRBJ1-1; possibly TRBD1 for D (5 bases). The CDR3 sequence is 14 residues long. Germline V CDR1 and CDR2: SGHNT, YYREEE (reference sequence). V was clipped by 5 bases and J by 1 base, with 12 bases between them.

The rearrangement joins TRBV15 to TRBJ2-7, with D possibly TRBD1 on 5 matching bases. The germline V gene has CDR1 LNHNV and CDR2 YYDKDF (reference sequence). V shed 3 bases and J shed 4 bases, with 22 bases lying between them. The CDR3 is 17 amino acids. For the CDR3, the DNA is TGTGCCACCAGCAGCCTGTTGAACAATAGGGGTTGGTACGAGCAGTACTTC. Its protein is CATSSLLNNRGWYEQYF.

Of note for this clone: Other DNA sequences in this specimen translate into the identical CDR3. J is TRBJ2-2 and V is TRBV28, with D uncertain. With 2 bases removed from V and 7 bases from J, the gap between germline ends came to 5 bases. Germline CDR1 and CDR2: MDHEN and SYDVKM. The CDR3 contains 12 residues. The CDR3 reads CASSLGDGELFF. The CDR3 nucleotides read TGTGCCAGCAGTTTAGGCGACGGGGAGCTGTTTTTT. The full variable domain, its missing parts supplied by reference TRBV28 and TRBJ2-2, is DVKVTQSSRYLVKRTGEKVFLECVQDMDHENMFWYRQDPGLGLRLIYFSYDVKMKEKGDIPEGYSVSREKKERFSLILESASTNQTSMYLCASSLGDGELFFGEGSRLTVL.

The J gene is TRBJ2-1, the V gene TRBV7-2; perhaps TRBD2 as D (5 bases). The CDR3 loop spans 15 amino acids. Germline assignment: CDR1 SGHTA and CDR2 FQGNSA. Trimming took 5 bases from V and 0 from J, leaving 11 bases between them. CDR3 nucleotide sequence: TGTGCCAGCAGCCTTAGCGAAAGCTCCTACAATGAGCAGTTCTTC. Its translation: CASSLSESSYNEQFF.